This T cell receptor (beta chain) originates from a study of spatial heterogeneity in lung cancer. In the study overall: Beta-chain sequences were consistently detected more often than alpha-chain sequences.

Overall study findings and caveats: Ubiquitous, expanded tumor-derived TCRs were more frequently observed in blood at resection than at follow-up.

Every TCR cDNA molecule carried a tag that served as a unique molecular identifier. TCRdb re-called the 5' RACE reads with MiXCR, one entry per CDR3 protein. The data hold 15,000 to 20,000 distinct CDR3 sequences, with around 21% observed a single time. The time point denotes: sample taken at primary tumor resection. No cell sorting; template was whole RNA from tumor, lung tissue or PBMC. Donors were some 72 untreated early-stage non-small cell lung cancer patients. J lost 7 bases, V lost 3 bases, and 4 bases had no gene match. Germline V gene sequence: CDR1 SQVTM, CDR2 ANQGSEA. The CDR3 length is 13 residues. Concerning this clonotype itself: Its antigen is still unknown.

The receptor comes from a female donor with early-stage non-small cell lung cancer. This specimen was PBMCs, taken at surgery. The rearrangement joins TRBV29-1 to TRBJ1-4; 8 bases line up with TRBD1. The CDR3, as DNA: TGCAGCGTTGACCAGGGGGCTGGTGAAAAACTGTTTTTT. Encoded protein: CSVDQGAGEKLFF.